This T cell receptor (beta chain) was recovered during a study of cytotoxic CD8 clonotypes in ibrutinib-treated CLL. Background on the study: More than 9 relapsed/refractory, roughly 15 treatment-naive; under 18 IGHV unmutated.

Assay: immunoSEQ multiplex PCR; the TCRdb copy retains only in-frame clones and omits some. The table includes more than 300,000 clones, roughly 85% detected once. Looked up from germline, CDR1 is SGHVS and CDR2 is FNYEAQ. The V end was cut by 2 bases, the J end by 8 bases, with 16 bases between. The CDR3 is 15 amino acids. The source was PBMCs, collected before ibrutinib treatment. The chain has TRBV7-6 and TRBJ2-1; D might be TRBD1 (5 bases). This TCR derives from a human donor with chronic lymphocytic leukemia. The CDR3 region is CASSLYNRLGYEQFF. CDR3 DNA sequence: TGTGCCAGCAGCTTATATAACAGGCTGGGGTATGAGCAGTTCTTC.